One and the same sample provided the 23 T cell receptor beta chains below, sequenced in a study of blood T cells in healthy people across ages. A second PCR, run for roughly 7 to 12 cycles, used a sample-barcoded 5' primer plus a J-beta primer mix. TCRdb passed the 5' RACE reads through MiXCR, listing each CDR3 protein once. This table has some 1,500,000 distinct CDR3 sequences, less than 45% appearing once. Sequenced material: blood. The receptor source for this set is a woman younger than 35 in good health.

The V gene is TRBV25-1, the J gene TRBJ1-2; no definite D call. V gave up 4 bases and J gave up 6 bases, with 15 bases separating them. CDR1 is MGHDK and CDR2 is SYGVNS in the germline V gene. This CDR3 has 14 residues. The CDR3 DNA reads as TGTGCCAGCAGTGGGGGTGTGCTAACCAATGGCTACACCTTC. Its translation: CASSGGVLTNGYTF.

This clonotype turned up a few times. The chain has TRBV27 and TRBJ2-7, with 8 bases aligning to TRBD2. With 3 bases clipped from V and 1 base from J, the junction kept 5 bases outside the gene matches. The CDR3 runs to 15 residues. The germline gives CDR1 MNHEY, CDR2 SMNVEV (reference sequence). DNA of the CDR3: TGTGCCAGCAGTTTGGTAGCGGGGCGATCCTACGAGCAGTACTTC. Encoded protein: CASSLVAGRSYEQYF.

The V and J genes are TRBV20-1 and TRBJ1-1; unclear D gene. Germline values: CDR1 DFQATT, CDR2 SNEGSKA (reference sequence). V was trimmed by 4 bases and J by 0 bases, leaving 18 bases between them. The CDR3 length is 16 residues. CDR3 sequence reads: CSAKLRESGMNTEAFF. The CDR3 coding sequence is TGCAGTGCTAAGCTCCGAGAATCGGGTATGAACACTGAAGCTTTCTTT.

The CDR3 loop is CASRGSRDRDPSNTGELFF. In nucleotides, the CDR3 is TGTGCCAGTAGAGGATCCCGGGACAGGGACCCTTCGAACACCGGGGAGCTGTTTTTT. V gene TRBV6-2 or TRBV6-3 combines with J gene TRBJ2-2; 9 nucleotides line up with TRBD1. Germline V gene sequence: CDR1 MNHEY, CDR2 SVGEGT. The junction had 17 bases not matched to a gene; V was cut back by 9 bases and J by 0 bases. The CDR3 totals 19 residues.

This chain joins TRBV12-3 or TRBV12-4 and TRBJ1-2; D perhaps matches TRBD1 (5 bases). The CDR3 length is 13 residues. Trimming pared 8 bases from V and 6 bases from J, leaving 16 bases between. CDR3 in DNA: TGTGCCAGCGGCCTCGGGACGGAGGATGGCTACACCTTC. Translating it yields CASGLGTEDGYTF.

The chain links TRBV6-2 or TRBV6-3 to TRBJ2-2, with unresolved D. CDR1 MNHEY and CDR2 SVGEGT come from the germline V gene. This CDR3 has 15 residues. Trimming removed 2 bases at V and 2 bases at J, with 9 bases between. The CDR3 here is CASSYGQINTGELFF. The CDR3 nucleotides are TGTGCCAGCAGTTACGGCCAGATTAACACCGGGGAGCTGTTTTTT.

This clonotype showed up many times. The CDR3 coding sequence is TGTGCCAGCAGTGAGGGGAGGGCTGAAGCTTTCTTT. Translation gives CASSEGRAEAFF. The chain links TRBV2 to TRBJ1-1; D not resolved. CDR1 and CDR2 from the germline V gene are SNHLY and FYNNEI. This CDR3 contains 12 residues. Trimming took 3 bases from V and 6 from J, leaving 8 bases between them.

V is TRBV9 and J is TRBJ1-2; TRBD1 matches at 8 bases. This CDR3 has 15 amino acids. CDR1 and CDR2 from the germline V gene are SGDLS and YYNGEE. V was clipped by 4 bases and J by 8 bases; unmatched bases: 13. DNA of the CDR3: TGTGCCAGCAGCCCACAGGGGGGGGCGACCTGGGGCTACACCTTC. It specifies CASSPQGGATWGYTF.

The chain uses TRBV6-5 and TRBJ2-3; 8 bases match TRBD2. The CDR3 consists of 17 residues. Germline V gene sequence: CDR1 MNHEY, CDR2 SVGAGI. V gave up 0 bases and J gave up 2 bases; unmatched junction bases: 7. CDR3 nucleotides: TGTGCCAGCAGTTACTCCGAACTAGCGGTACTCACAGATACGCAGTATTTT. Protein sequence: CASSYSELAVLTDTQYF.

In DNA form, the CDR3 reads TGTGCCAGCAGCGTTGCCGAGACCTCACGGGGTGAGCAGTTCTTC. Translating gives CASSVAETSRGEQFF. The rearrangement joins TRBV7-9 to TRBJ2-1; D possibly corresponds to TRBD2 (5 bases). This CDR3 has 15 residues. The germline V gene has CDR1 SEHNR and CDR2 FQNEAQ (reference sequence). The ends were cut back, 5 bases at V and 9 bases at J, with 20 bases in the middle.

The V call is TRBV7-2, the J call TRBJ2-7; 11 bases line up with TRBD2. The CDR3 totals 16 residues. The V gene end was trimmed by 3 bases and the J gene end by 2 bases; junction bases not matched to a gene: 6. Germline V gene data show CDR1 as SGHTA and CDR2 as FQGNSA. The CDR3 DNA reads as TGTGCCAGCAGCTTCCGACTAGCGGGGCTAACCTACGAGCAGTACTTC. Amino acid sequence: CASSFRLAGLTYEQYF.

This clonotype was seen more than once but under ten times. CDR3 sequence reads: CASSEGRDSVYEQYF. The CDR3 DNA sequence: TGTGCCAGCAGCGAGGGACGGGACAGCGTTTACGAGCAGTACTTC. The V gene is TRBV9, the J gene TRBJ2-7; 7 bases are shared with TRBD1. CDR1 is SGDLS and CDR2 is YYNGEE in the germline V gene. This CDR3 region has 15 residues. V shed 3 bases and J 4 bases; nucleotides not matched to a gene: 10.

The rearrangement uses TRBV20-1 and TRBJ1-2; maybe TRBD1 (5 bases). The CDR3 has 14 residues. The V end was cut by 3 bases, the J end by 3 bases, with 14 bases between. Germline loops: CDR1 DFQATT, CDR2 SNEGSKA (reference sequence). The CDR3 DNA follows: TGCAGTGCTAGTGTACAGGAGACCTACTATGGCTACACCTTC. It codes for CSASVQETYYGYTF.

This clonotype has just one count. The chain combines TRBV6-2 or TRBV6-3 with TRBJ2-2; 7 bases agree with TRBD1. The CDR3 loop spans 16 amino acids. V lost 5 bases, J lost 5 bases, and 11 bases stayed unmatched. Germline V CDR1 and CDR2: MNHEY, SVGEGT. Here the CDR3 reads CASSLRQGVSTGELFF. The CDR3, as DNA: TGTGCCAGCAGTCTCCGACAGGGAGTTTCAACCGGGGAGCTGTTTTTT.

The chain carries TRBV12-3 or TRBV12-4 and TRBJ1-2; 12 bases line up with TRBD1. J gave up 8 bases and V 5 bases, and 9 bases lay outside the gene matches. The CDR3 totals 15 residues. The CDR3 region has the DNA TGTGCCAGCAGTACCTTACCCGGGACAGGGGGCGGCTACACCTTC. Translating gives CASSTLPGTGGGYTF.

The chain employs TRBV20-1 and TRBJ2-6, with D hard to call. With 1 base removed from V and 0 bases from J, the gap between germline ends came to 4 bases. The CDR3 consists of 14 residues. CDR1 DFQATT and CDR2 SNEGSKA come from the germline V gene (reference sequence). The CDR3: CSARVISGANVLTF. The CDR3 region has the DNA TGCAGTGCTAGAGTAATCTCTGGGGCCAACGTCCTGACTTTC.

In the case of this clonotype: Mismatch with germline at one junction end may stem from a read error. CDR3 protein: CGAPGTLQETQYF. The CDR3 region has the DNA TGCGGTGCCCCCGGGACGCTTCAAGAGACCCAGTACTTC. The chain uses TRBV20-1 and TRBJ2-5; D tentatively reads TRBD1 or TRBD2 (5 bases each). This CDR3 spans 13 amino acids. Germline CDR1 reads DFQATT; CDR2 reads SNEGSKA (reference sequence).

V gene TRBV29-1 combines with J gene TRBJ1-1, with 7 bases lining up with TRBD1. V lost 2 bases and J lost 0; bases outside the gene matches: 6. This CDR3 is 15 amino acids long. Per germline, CDR1 SQVTM and CDR2 ANQGSEA. The CDR3 loop reads CSVEYRGRVNTEAFF. In DNA, the CDR3 is TGCAGCGTTGAATACAGGGGCCGGGTGAACACTGAAGCTTTCTTT.

The CDR3 DNA reads as TGTGCCAGCAGTCTGACCCGGGGAGCGTGGGGATATGGCTACACCTTC. This sequence encodes CASSLTRGAWGYGYTF. The chain has TRBV27 and TRBJ1-2, with D unclear. V lost 5 bases and J lost 5, with 21 bases in between. This CDR3 is 16 amino acids long. Germline V gene sequence: CDR1 MNHEY, CDR2 SMNVEV (reference sequence).

This clonotype appeared a few times. This chain links TRBV29-1 with TRBJ2-1, with 9 bases lining up with TRBD1. The germline V gene encodes CDR1 SQVTM and CDR2 ANQGSEA. V shed 3 bases, J shed 5 bases, and the junction held 5 bases outside the gene matches. CDR3 size: 14 residues. The CDR3 loop reads CSVDRDRGDNEQFF. The CDR3 DNA reads as TGCAGCGTTGATCGCGACAGGGGGGACAATGAGCAGTTCTTC.

The genes are TRBV12-3 or TRBV12-4 and TRBJ1-6, with D possibly being TRBD1 (5 bases). This CDR3 is built from 13 residues. V dropped 11 bases and J dropped 3 bases, with 11 bases sitting between them. CDR3 region: CACRGDYNSPLHF. As DNA, the CDR3 is TGTGCCTGTCGGGGGGACTATAATTCACCCCTCCACTTT.

As regards this clonotype: A much larger clone lies a single base off, so this may be a read error. The V and J genes are TRBV5-1 and TRBJ2-1, with 9 bases fitting TRBD2. The tail of the sequence fits TRBJ2-7 better, so the J call may be wrong. The CDR3 loop spans 15 amino acids. Germline lookup yields CDR1 SGHRS and CDR2 YFSETQ. The CDR3 DNA reads as TGCGCCAGCAGCTACGGACTAGCGTCGTACAATGAGCAGTACTTC. Translation: CASSYGLASYNEQYF.

This clonotype was seen more than once but under ten times. The CDR3 DNA reads as TGTGCCATCAGAACGGATTACAATGAGCAGTTCTTC. This encodes CAIRTDYNEQFF. The chain has TRBV6-1 and TRBJ2-1; unclear D gene. This CDR3 contains 12 residues. V dropped 10 bases and J dropped 4 bases, with 11 bases sitting between them. Per the germline V gene, CDR1 is MNHNS and CDR2 is SASEGT.